The text below deals with one TCR beta chain. Antigen unknown. The entry originates in a study of cytomegalovirus exposure and HLA in healthy donors. Donors likely had unrecorded immune exposures despite being nominally healthy when sampled. Study outcomes and limitations: The later analysis indicated that the majority of CMV-associated TCR beta chains appeared HLA-restricted. Among the most significant clusters, several appeared linked to common viral pathogens in a later analysis.

The PCR ran on 60 Vbeta and 13 Jbeta primers. TCRdb keeps only in-frame clones here, not all; method: immunoSEQ multiplex PCR. The sample holds more than 95,000 clones, 10% seen once. The CDR3 totals 15 residues. Germline values: CDR1 MGHDK, CDR2 SYGVNS. J gave up 3 bases and V 6 bases, and 4 bases lay outside the gene matches. The sequenced sample was PBMCs. The chain employs TRBV25-1 and TRBJ2-5; the match to TRBD2 covers 13 bases. This clonotype originated in a woman under 30 in good health and CMV-seropositive. CDR3 sequence reads: CASRRTSGRKETQYF. CDR3 bases: TGTGCCAGCAGAAGGACTAGCGGGAGAAAAGAGACCCAGTACTTC.